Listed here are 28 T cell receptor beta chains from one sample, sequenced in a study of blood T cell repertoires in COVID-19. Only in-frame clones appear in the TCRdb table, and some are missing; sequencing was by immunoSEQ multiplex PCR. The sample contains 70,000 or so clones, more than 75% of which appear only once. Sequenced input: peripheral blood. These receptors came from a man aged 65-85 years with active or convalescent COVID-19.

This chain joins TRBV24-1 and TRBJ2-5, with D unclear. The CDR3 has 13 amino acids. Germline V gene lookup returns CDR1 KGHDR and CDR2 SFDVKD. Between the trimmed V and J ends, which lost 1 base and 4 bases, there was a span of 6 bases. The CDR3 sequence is CATSDLWRETQYF. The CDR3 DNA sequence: TGTGCCACCAGTGATTTATGGAGAGAGACCCAGTACTTC.

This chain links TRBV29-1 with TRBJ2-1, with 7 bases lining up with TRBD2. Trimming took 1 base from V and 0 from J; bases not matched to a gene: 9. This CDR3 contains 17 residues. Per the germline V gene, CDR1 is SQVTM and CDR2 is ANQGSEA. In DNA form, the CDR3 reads TGCAGCGTTGAAGGGACTAGTCGGGGAAACTCCTACAATGAGCAGTTCTTC. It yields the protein CSVEGTSRGNSYNEQFF.

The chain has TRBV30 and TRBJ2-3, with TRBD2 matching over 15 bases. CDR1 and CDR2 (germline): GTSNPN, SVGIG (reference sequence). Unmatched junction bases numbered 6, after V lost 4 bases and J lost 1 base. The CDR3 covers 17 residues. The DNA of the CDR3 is TGTGCCTGGACGTTGGGACTAGCGGGAGGTGGCACAGATACGCAGTATTTT. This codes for CAWTLGLAGGGTDTQYF.

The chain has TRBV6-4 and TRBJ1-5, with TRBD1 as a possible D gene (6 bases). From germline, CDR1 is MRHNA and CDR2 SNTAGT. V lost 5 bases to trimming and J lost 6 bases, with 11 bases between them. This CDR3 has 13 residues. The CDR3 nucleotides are TGTGCCAGCAGTCCAGGGGTCGGTCAGCCCCAGCATTTT. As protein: CASSPGVGQPQHF.

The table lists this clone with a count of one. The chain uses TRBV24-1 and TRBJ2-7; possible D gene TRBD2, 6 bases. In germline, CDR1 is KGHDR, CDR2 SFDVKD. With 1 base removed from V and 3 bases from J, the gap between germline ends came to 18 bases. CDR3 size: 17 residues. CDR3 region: CATSDLKGLLRCYEQYF. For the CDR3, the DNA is TGTGCCACCAGTGATTTAAAGGGACTTCTGAGGTGCTACGAGCAGTACTTC.

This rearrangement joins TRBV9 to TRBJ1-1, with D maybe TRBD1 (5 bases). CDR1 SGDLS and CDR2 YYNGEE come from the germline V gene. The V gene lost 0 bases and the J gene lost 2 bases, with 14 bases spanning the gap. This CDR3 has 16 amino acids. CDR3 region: CASSVDVSRTNTEAFF. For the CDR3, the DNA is TGTGCCAGCAGCGTAGACGTCTCCAGGACAAACACTGAAGCTTTCTTT.

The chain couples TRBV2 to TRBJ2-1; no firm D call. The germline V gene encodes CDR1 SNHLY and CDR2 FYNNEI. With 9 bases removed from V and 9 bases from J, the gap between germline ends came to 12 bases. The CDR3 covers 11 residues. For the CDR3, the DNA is TGTGCCAGGGGCTCTGGCTCTGAGCAGTTCTTC. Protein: CARGSGSEQFF.

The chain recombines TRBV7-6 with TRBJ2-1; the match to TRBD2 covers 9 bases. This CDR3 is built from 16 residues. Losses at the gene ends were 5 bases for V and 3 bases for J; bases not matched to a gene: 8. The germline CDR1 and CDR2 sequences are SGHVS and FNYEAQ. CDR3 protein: CASSNTGTSFYNEQFF. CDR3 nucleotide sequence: TGTGCCAGCAGCAACACCGGGACTAGCTTCTACAATGAGCAGTTCTTC.

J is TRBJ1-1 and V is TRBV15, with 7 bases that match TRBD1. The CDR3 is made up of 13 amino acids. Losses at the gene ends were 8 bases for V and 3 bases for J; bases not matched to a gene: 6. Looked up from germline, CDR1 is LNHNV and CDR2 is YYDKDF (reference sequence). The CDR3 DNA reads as TGTGCCACCCGTTTTGGGACAGACACTGAAGCTTTCTTT. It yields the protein CATRFGTDTEAFF.

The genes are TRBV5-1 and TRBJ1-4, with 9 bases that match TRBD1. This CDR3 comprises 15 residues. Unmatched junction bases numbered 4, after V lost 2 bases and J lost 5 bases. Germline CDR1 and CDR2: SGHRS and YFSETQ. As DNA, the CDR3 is TGCGCCAGCAGCTTACAGGGGGCTCACAATGAAAAACTGTTTTTT. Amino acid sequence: CASSLQGAHNEKLFF.

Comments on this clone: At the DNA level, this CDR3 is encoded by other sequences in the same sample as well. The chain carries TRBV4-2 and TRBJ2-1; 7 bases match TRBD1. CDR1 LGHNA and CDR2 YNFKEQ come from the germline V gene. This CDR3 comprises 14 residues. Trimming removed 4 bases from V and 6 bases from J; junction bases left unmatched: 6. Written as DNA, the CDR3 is TGTGCCAGCAGCCTAAGACAGGGTGGCAATGAGCAGTTCTTC. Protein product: CASSLRQGGNEQFF.

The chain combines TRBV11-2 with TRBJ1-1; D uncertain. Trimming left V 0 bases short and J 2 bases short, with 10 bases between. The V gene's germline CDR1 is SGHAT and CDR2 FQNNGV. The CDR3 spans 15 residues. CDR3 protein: CASSLDPSANTEAFF. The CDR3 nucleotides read TGTGCCAGCAGCTTAGATCCCAGTGCTAACACTGAAGCTTTCTTT.

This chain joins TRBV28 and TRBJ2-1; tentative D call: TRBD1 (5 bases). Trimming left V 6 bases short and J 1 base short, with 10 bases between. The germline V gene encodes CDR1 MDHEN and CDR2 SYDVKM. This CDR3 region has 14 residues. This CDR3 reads CASRGQDSYNEQFF. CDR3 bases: TGTGCCAGCAGAGGACAAGATTCCTACAATGAGCAGTTCTTC.

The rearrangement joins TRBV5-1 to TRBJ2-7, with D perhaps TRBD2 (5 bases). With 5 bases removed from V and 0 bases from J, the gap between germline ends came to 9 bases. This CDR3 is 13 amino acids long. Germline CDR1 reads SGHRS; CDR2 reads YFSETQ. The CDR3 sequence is CASRREGSYEQYF. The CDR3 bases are TGCGCCAGCAGGAGAGAGGGCTCCTACGAGCAGTACTTC.

The chain's CDR3 is CASSTPLGGGQGYNEQFF. CDR3 nucleotide sequence: TGTGCCAGCAGCACTCCCCTGGGGGGGGGTCAGGGATACAATGAGCAGTTCTTC. The genes are TRBV9 and TRBJ2-1; TRBD2 agrees at 7 bases. CDR1 and CDR2 (germline): SGDLS, YYNGEE. J was trimmed by 4 bases and V by 4 bases; bases with no gene match: 17. CDR3 length: 18 residues.

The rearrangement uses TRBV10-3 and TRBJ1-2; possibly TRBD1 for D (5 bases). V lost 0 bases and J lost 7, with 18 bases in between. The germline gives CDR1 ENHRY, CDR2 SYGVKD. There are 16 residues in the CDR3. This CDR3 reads CAISESSTLPGGGYTF. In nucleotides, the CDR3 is TGTGCCATCAGTGAGTCGTCGACACTACCGGGGGGTGGCTACACCTTC.

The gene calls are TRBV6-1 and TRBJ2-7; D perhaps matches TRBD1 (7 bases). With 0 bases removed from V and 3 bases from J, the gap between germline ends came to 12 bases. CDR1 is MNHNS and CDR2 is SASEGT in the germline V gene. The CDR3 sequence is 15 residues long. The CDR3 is CASSEARQGGYEQYF. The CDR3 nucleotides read TGTGCCAGCAGTGAAGCTCGACAGGGAGGCTACGAGCAGTACTTC.

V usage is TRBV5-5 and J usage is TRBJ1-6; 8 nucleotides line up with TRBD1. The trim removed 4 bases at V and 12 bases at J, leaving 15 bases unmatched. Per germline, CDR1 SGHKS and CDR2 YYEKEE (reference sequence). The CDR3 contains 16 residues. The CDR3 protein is CASSNKVGTGIGPLHF. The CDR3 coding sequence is TGTGCCAGCAGCAACAAGGTCGGGACAGGCATCGGACCCCTCCACTTT.

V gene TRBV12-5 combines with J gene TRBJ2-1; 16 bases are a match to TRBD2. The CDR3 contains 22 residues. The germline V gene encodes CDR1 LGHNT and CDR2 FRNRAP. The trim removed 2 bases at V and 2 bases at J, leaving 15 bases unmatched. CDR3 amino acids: CASGLILAFGTSGRAPYNEQFF. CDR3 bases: TGTGCTAGTGGTTTGATATTAGCTTTCGGGACTAGCGGGAGGGCCCCCTACAATGAGCAGTTCTTC. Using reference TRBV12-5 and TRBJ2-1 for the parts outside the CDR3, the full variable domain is DARVTQTPRHKVTEMGQEVTMRCQPILGHNTVFWYRQTMMQGLELLAYFRNRAPLDDSGMPKDRFSAEMPDATLATLKIQPSEPRDSAVYFCASGLILAFGTSGRAPYNEQFFGPGTRLTVL.

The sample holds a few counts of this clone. CDR3 sequence: CASRGGQGFSYEQYF. CDR3 coding DNA: TGTGCCAGCCGAGGTGGTCAGGGGTTCTCCTACGAGCAGTACTTC. This chain uses TRBV19 with TRBJ2-7; D might be TRBD1 (6 bases). The CDR3 spans 15 residues. The germline V gene encodes CDR1 LNHDA and CDR2 SQIVND (reference sequence). V was cut by 9 bases and J by 0 bases, with 18 bases left in between.

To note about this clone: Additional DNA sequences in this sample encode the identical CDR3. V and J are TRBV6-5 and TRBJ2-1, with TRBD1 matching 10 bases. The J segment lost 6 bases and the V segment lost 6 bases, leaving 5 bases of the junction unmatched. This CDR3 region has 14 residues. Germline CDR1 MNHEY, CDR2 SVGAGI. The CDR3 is CASSLRTGGNEQFF. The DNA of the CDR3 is TGTGCCAGCAGCCTCAGGACAGGGGGCAATGAGCAGTTCTTC.

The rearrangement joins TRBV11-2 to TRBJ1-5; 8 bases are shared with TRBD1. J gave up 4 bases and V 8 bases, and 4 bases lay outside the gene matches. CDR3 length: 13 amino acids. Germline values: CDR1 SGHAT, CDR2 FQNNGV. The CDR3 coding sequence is TGTGCCAGCGCCCGGACAGGGAATCAGCCCCAGCATTTT. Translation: CASARTGNQPQHF.

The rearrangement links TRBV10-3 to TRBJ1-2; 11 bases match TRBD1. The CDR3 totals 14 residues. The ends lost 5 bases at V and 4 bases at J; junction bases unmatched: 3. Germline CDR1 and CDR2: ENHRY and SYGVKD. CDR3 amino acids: CAISTGQGVYGYTF. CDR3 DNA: TGTGCCATCAGTACGGGACAGGGGGTCTATGGCTACACCTTC.

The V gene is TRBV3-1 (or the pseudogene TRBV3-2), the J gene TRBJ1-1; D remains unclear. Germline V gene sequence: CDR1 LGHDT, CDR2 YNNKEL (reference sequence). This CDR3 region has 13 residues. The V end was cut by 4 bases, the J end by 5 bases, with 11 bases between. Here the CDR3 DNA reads TGTGCCAGCAGCCGAGGGTATAGGACTGAAGCTTTCTTT. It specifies CASSRGYRTEAFF.

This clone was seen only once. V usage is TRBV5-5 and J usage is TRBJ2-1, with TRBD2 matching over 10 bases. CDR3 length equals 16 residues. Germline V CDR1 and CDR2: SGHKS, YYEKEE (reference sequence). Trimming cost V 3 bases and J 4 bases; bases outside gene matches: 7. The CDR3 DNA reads TGTGCCAGCAGCTCGGGACTAGCGTATTATTACAATGAGCAGTTCTTC. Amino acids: CASSSGLAYYYNEQFF. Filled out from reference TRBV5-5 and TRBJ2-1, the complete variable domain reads DAGVTQSPTHLIKTRGQQVTLRCSPISGHKSVSWYQQVLGQGPQFIFQYYEKEERGRGNFPDRFSARQFPNYSSELNVNALLLGDSALYLCASSSGLAYYYNEQFFGPGTRLTVL.

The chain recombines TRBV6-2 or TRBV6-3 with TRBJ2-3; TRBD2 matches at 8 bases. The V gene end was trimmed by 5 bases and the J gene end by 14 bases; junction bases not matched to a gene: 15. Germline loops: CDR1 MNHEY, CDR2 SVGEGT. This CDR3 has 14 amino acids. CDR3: CASSTHPPGLGLYF. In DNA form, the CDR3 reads TGTGCCAGCAGTACGCACCCGCCGGGACTAGGTTTGTATTTT.

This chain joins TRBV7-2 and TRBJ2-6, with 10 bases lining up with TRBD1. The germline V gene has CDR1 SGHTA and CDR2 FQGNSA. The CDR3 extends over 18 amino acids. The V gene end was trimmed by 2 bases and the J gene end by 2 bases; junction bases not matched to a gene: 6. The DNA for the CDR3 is TGTGCCAGCAGCTTAATGGGACAGGGGTCCACTGGGGCCAACGTCCTGACTTTC. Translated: CASSLMGQGSTGANVLTF.

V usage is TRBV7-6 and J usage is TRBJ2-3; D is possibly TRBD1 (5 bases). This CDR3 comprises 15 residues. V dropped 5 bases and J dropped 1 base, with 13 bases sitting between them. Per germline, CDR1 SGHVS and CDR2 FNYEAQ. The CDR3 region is CASSKQALGTDTQYF. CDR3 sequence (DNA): TGTGCCAGCAGCAAACAGGCTCTGGGCACAGATACGCAGTATTTT.